A selection of T cell receptor beta chains follows, all from one sample in a study of blood T cells in healthy people across ages. MiXCR, run by TCRdb on the 5' RACE reads, gives a single entry per CDR3 protein. The data contain 750,000 to 950,000 distinct CDR3 sequences, approximately 53% of them singletons. Sequencing used blood. Receptors were obtained from a man at least 80 years old in good health. The CDR3 runs from the conserved cysteine through the conserved F or W. The D gene is left open where the match is weak. Size values are once, few and many counts, or a class for expanded clones, and some rows have none.

size	V	D	length	J	CDR3	DNA
.	TRBV12-3/TRBV12-4	.	17	TRBJ2-5	CASSLEMADTHQETQYF	TGTGCCAGCAGTTTAGAGATGGCGGATACACACCAAGAGACCCAGTACTTC
few	TRBV5-1	.	16	TRBJ2-3	CASSFPFGGGPDTQYF	TGCGCCAGCAGCTTCCCCTTCGGGGGCGGACCAGATACGCAGTATTTT
.	TRBV20-1	TRBD2	15	TRBJ2-2	CSAPAFGLAGVELFF	TGCAGTGCTCCAGCCTTCGGACTAGCGGGAGTAGAGCTGTTTTTT
.	TRBV20-1	.	13	TRBJ2-4	CSAPGATKNIQYF	TGCAGTGCCCCAGGTGCGACCAAAAACATTCAGTACTTC
.	TRBV29-1	.	13	TRBJ2-6	CSAEINGANVLTF	TGCAGCGCAGAGATAAATGGGGCCAACGTCCTGACTTTC
few	TRBV27	.	15	TRBJ1-4	CASSSLWDRYEKLFF	TGTGCCAGCAGTTCATTGTGGGACCGCTATGAAAAACTGTTTTTT
.	TRBV18	.	14	TRBJ2-3	CASSPPTSADTQYF	TGTGCCAGCTCACCACCGACCAGCGCAGATACGCAGTATTTT
few	TRBV20-1	TRBD2	15	TRBJ2-1	CSTDSSGSSYNEQFF	TGCAGTACCGACTCTAGCGGTAGCTCCTACAATGAGCAGTTCTTC
.	TRBV20-1	.	16	TRBJ2-5	CSARRGGGTPQETQYF	TGCAGTGCTAGGAGGGGGGGAGGTACCCCTCAAGAGACCCAGTACTTC
few	TRBV7-2	.	15	TRBJ2-7	CASSISGQPIYEQYF	TGTGCCAGCAGCATTAGCGGACAACCCATCTACGAGCAGTACTTC
.	TRBV28	TRBD1	14	TRBJ1-6	CASRTGQGYSPLHF	TGTGCCAGCAGGACGGGACAGGGGTATTCACCCCTCCACTTT
few	TRBV28	.	13	TRBJ2-5	CASSLGTPGEQYF	TGTGCCAGCAGTTTGGGCACTCCGGGGGAGCAGTACTTC
.	TRBV12-3/TRBV12-4	TRBD2	17	TRBJ2-1	CASSAHGGLAGGLEQFF	TGTGCCAGCAGTGCCCACGGGGGACTAGCGGGAGGGTTGGAGCAGTTCTTC
.	TRBV6-1	TRBD1	14	TRBJ2-7	CASRRQGGDNEQYF	TGTGCCAGCAGAAGACAGGGGGGAGACAATGAGCAGTACTTC
few	TRBV9	.	15	TRBJ2-1	CASSRNSFPSNEQFF	TGTGCCAGCAGCAGAAATAGCTTTCCGAGCAATGAGCAGTTCTTC
few	TRBV6-1	.	14	TRBJ1-5	CASSAMGGDQPQHF	TGTGCCAGCAGCGCCATGGGGGGAGATCAGCCCCAGCATTTT
.	TRBV28	.	15	TRBJ2-3	CASSPPGLDKDTQYF	TGTGCCAGCAGTCCCCCTGGGCTAGACAAAGATACGCAGTATTTT
.	TRBV7-2	TRBD2	14	TRBJ2-7	CASSSGLHKRAQYF	TGTGCCAGCAGCTCGGGACTACACAAGAGAGCCCAGTACTTC
.	TRBV13	TRBD2	18	TRBJ2-3	CASSWPGGALLEADTQYF	TGTGCCAGCAGCTGGCCGGGGGGGGCGCTCCTTGAGGCAGATACGCAGTATTTT
.	TRBV11-2	.	16	TRBJ2-1	CASSLYTGNSHNEQFF	TGTGCCAGCAGCTTATATACAGGGAATTCCCACAATGAGCAGTTCTTC
once	TRBV7-9	TRBD1	14	TRBJ2-7	CASSADRAINEQYF	TGTGCCAGCAGCGCTGACAGGGCGATAAACGAGCAGTACTTC
.	TRBV7-3	TRBD1	16	TRBJ2-3	CASGFPGQGAHSAQYF	TGTGCCAGCGGCTTTCCGGGACAGGGGGCGCATAGCGCGCAGTATTTT
.	TRBV2	.	13	TRBJ2-7	CASTRTASYEQYF	TGTGCCAGCACCAGGACAGCATCCTACGAGCAGTACTTC
.	TRBV12-3/TRBV12-4	.	14	TRBJ2-1	CASTLGLTYNEQFF	TGTGCCAGCACTCTGGGACTCACATACAATGAGCAGTTCTTC
.	TRBV12-3/TRBV12-4	TRBD1	17	TRBJ2-7	CASSYGQGALVGNEQYF	TGTGCCAGCAGCTACGGACAGGGGGCCCTGGTAGGCAATGAGCAGTACTTC
.	TRBV20-1	.	13	TRBJ2-5	CSAREGARETQYF	TGCAGTGCTAGGGAGGGGGCGCGAGAGACCCAGTACTTC
.	TRBV12-3/TRBV12-4	.	13	TRBJ2-5	CASSFVAQETQYF	TGTGCCAGCAGTTTTGTGGCCCAAGAGACCCAGTACTTC
.	TRBV28	TRBD2	17	TRBJ2-7	CASSLSGLAGRSGEQYF	TGTGCCAGCAGTTTAAGTGGGCTAGCGGGACGTTCGGGCGAGCAGTACTTC
few	TRBV20-1	.	15	TRBJ2-1	CSARVPRALIDEQFF	TGCAGTGCTAGAGTCCCCCGCGCCCTAATCGATGAGCAGTTCTTC
many	TRBV5-1	.	15	TRBJ2-1	CASSLERSSYNEQFF	TGTGCCAGCAGCTTAGAACGGAGCTCCTACAATGAGCAGTTCTTC
.	TRBV21-1	.	16	TRBJ2-1	CASSKCGEPSYNEQFF	TGTGCCAGCAGCAAATGCGGGGAACCCTCCTACAATGAGCAGTTCTTC
once	TRBV28	.	12	TRBJ1-2	CASIGGLYGYTF	TGTGCCAGCATCGGAGGGCTCTATGGCTACACCTTC
.	TRBV12-3/TRBV12-4	.	14	TRBJ2-5	CASSSRSAPKTQYF	TGTGCCAGCAGTTCCCGTTCCGCCCCTAAGACCCAGTACTTC
.	TRBV5-6	TRBD1	14	TRBJ2-3	CASSSDRQHRYAYF	TGTGCCAGCAGCTCGGACAGGCAGCACAGATACGCGTATTTT
.	TRBV7-2	TRBD2	15	TRBJ2-3	CASSLGLEGTDTQYF	TGTGCCAGCAGCCTCGGACTAGAGGGCACAGATACGCAGTATTTT
.	TRBV20-1	.	16	TRBJ1-4	CSAVRGTGTRDEKLFF	TGCAGTGCCGTCAGGGGTACGGGCACCCGAGATGAAAAACTGTTTTTT
many	TRBV2	TRBD2	14	TRBJ2-5	CASSAGTSGKTQYF	TGTGCCAGCAGCGCCGGGACTAGCGGAAAGACCCAGTACTTC
once	TRBV20-1	TRBD2	13	TRBJ2-1	CSARGREKNEQFF	TGCAGTGCTAGAGGGCGGGAGAAGAATGAGCAGTTCTTC
.	TRBV12-3/TRBV12-4	.	12	TRBJ2-7	CASRFGVYEQYF	TGTGCCAGCAGGTTCGGGGTCTACGAGCAGTACTTC
.	TRBV28	TRBD1	15	TRBJ2-4	CASSGRQGDKNIQYF	TGTGCCAGCAGTGGTCGACAGGGCGACAAAAACATTCAGTACTTC
.	TRBV4-2	.	16	TRBJ2-7	CASSQETASSYNEQYF	TGTGCCAGCAGCCAAGAAACGGCGAGTTCCTACAATGAGCAGTACTTC
.	TRBV7-2	TRBD1	13	TRBJ1-2	CASSGTGGEGYTF	TGTGCCAGCAGCGGGACAGGGGGTGAAGGCTACACCTTC
few	TRBV5-1	TRBD2	18	TRBJ2-7	CASSPGTSGSLIDHEQYF	TGCGCCAGCAGCCCCGGGACTAGCGGTTCCCTAATCGACCACGAGCAGTACTTC
few	TRBV6-2/TRBV6-3	.	12	TRBJ2-7	CASSYSLKQQYF	TGTGCCAGCAGTTACTCGTTGAAGCAGCAGTACTTC
.	TRBV2	TRBD2	14	TRBJ2-3	CAQAGLADSRYAYF	TGTGCCCAAGCGGGACTAGCGGACTCCAGATACGCGTATTTT